The present entry profiles one T cell receptor beta chain with its context. The data stem from a study of blood T cell repertoires in COVID-19. In the study overall: Acute and convalescent COVID-19 specimens originated in the United States, Italy and Spain. Nucleic acid was either cDNA or gDNA, and it came from T cells, B-cell-depleted T cells, or PBMCs.

The method was immunoSEQ multiplex PCR; TCRdb's version includes in-frame clones alone and lacks a portion of them. The sample has 97,000 or so clones, around 73% seen once. The CDR3 contains 13 residues. V lost 8 bases to trimming and J lost 11 bases, with 19 bases between them. The V gene's germline CDR1 is MNHEY and CDR2 SVGAGI. Source material: peripheral blood. This chain uses TRBV6-5 with TRBJ1-5, with a weak D call TRBD1 (6 bases). The sequence came from a man aged 55-75 years with active or convalescent COVID-19. The DNA of the CDR3 is TGTGCCAGCGTACCCAGGGGCGCGTCAGCCCAGCATTTT. It translates to CASVPRGASAQHF.